The subject of this entry is one TCR beta chain. What it binds is not known. This CDR3 comprises 15 residues. Germline V gives CDR1 SGHRS, CDR2 YFSETQ. V was cut by 7 bases and J by 4 bases, with 18 bases left in between. These data belong to a study of memory CD4+ T cells and cytomegalovirus serostatus. Profiled with immunoSEQ multiplex PCR; TCRdb holds only in-frame clones, not every one. Among around 50,000 clones listed, under 80% were seen once. The sort gate was single viable CD3+CD4+CD8-CD45RO+ cells for memory CD4+ T cells. Donors' CMV status reflects serum IgG against pp150, pp28, p38, p52. Overall study findings and caveats: Suggested: most of the CMV-linked TCR signature lies in CD4+ memory cells.

This chain uses TRBV5-1 with TRBJ2-1; a weak D match, TRBD2 (5 bases). The sequence was collected from an adult in good health and CMV-seronegative. The sample comprised memory CD4+ T cells from blood. The CDR3 region has the DNA TGCGCCAGCTCACCGGGCGGGTACTCTTACAATGAGCAGTTCTTC. This gives the protein CASSPGGYSYNEQFF.